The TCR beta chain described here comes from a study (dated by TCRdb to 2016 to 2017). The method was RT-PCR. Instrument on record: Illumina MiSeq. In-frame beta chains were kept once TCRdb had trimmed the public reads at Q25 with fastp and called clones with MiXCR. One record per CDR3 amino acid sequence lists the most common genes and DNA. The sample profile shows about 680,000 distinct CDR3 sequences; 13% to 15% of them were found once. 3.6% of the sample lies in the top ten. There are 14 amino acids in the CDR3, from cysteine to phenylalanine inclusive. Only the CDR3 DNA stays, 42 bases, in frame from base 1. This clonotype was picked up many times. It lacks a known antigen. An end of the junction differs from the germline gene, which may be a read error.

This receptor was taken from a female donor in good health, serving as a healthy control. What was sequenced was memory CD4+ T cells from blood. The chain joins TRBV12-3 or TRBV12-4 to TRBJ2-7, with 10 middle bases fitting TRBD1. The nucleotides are TGCGCCAGCAGCCTGGGACAGGGGTCCTACGAGCAGTACTTC. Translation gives CASSLGQGSYEQYF.